The rows below give T cell receptor beta chains drawn from one sample of a study of cytomegalovirus exposure and HLA in healthy donors. Sequenced by immunoSEQ multiplex PCR; TCRdb stores in-frame clones only, minus some. The table includes about 160,000 clones, around 86% detected once. Sequencing was carried out using PBMCs. The source is a man between 50 and 59 years old in good health and CMV-seropositive. Both conserved end residues are part of each CDR3. Each record gives: D gene, clone size, V gene, J gene, CDR3 DNA, CDR3 protein. The D gene is left open where the match is weak. The size field is filled for only some rows; it gives once, few, many or a size class.

d_gene: TRBD2; abundance: .; v_gene: TRBV13; j_gene: TRBJ2-5; CDR3nt: TGTGCCAGCAGCTTAGGGCGGGGGGCCCTACAAGAGACCCAGTACTTC; CDR3aa: CASSLGRGALQETQYF
d_gene: .; abundance: .; v_gene: TRBV10-1; j_gene: TRBJ1-3; CDR3nt: TGCGCCAGCAGTGAAGAACAGCTATCCTCTGGAAACACCATATATTTT; CDR3aa: CASSEEQLSSGNTIYF
d_gene: TRBD2; abundance: .; v_gene: TRBV5-1; j_gene: TRBJ2-5; CDR3nt: TGCGCCAGCAGCTTGGAGTCAGCGGGGGGACAAGAGACCCAGTACTTC; CDR3aa: CASSLESAGGQETQYF
d_gene: TRBD2; abundance: .; v_gene: TRBV28; j_gene: TRBJ2-7; CDR3nt: TGTGCCAGCAGTCCGCCCACCCCCACTAGCGGAACCTACGAGCAGTACTTC; CDR3aa: CASSPPTPTSGTYEQYF
d_gene: TRBD1; abundance: .; v_gene: TRBV4-1; j_gene: TRBJ1-5; CDR3nt: TGCGCCAGCAGCCGAGTACAGGGGGGGAGCAATCAGCCCCAGCATTTT; CDR3aa: CASSRVQGGSNQPQHF
d_gene: TRBD2; abundance: .; v_gene: TRBV6-5; j_gene: TRBJ2-3; CDR3nt: TGTGCCAGCACTTTACGGACTAGCGGCACAGATACGCAGTATTTT; CDR3aa: CASTLRTSGTDTQYF
d_gene: .; abundance: .; v_gene: TRBV30; j_gene: TRBJ1-2; CDR3nt: TGTGCCTGGAGTGTTTTAGCTTATGGCTACACCTTC; CDR3aa: CAWSVLAYGYTF
d_gene: TRBD2; abundance: .; v_gene: TRBV28; j_gene: TRBJ2-3; CDR3nt: TGTGCCAGCAGTTTTGCTAGCGGGGGTCACACAGATACGCAGTATTTT; CDR3aa: CASSFASGGHTDTQYF
d_gene: TRBD2; abundance: once; v_gene: TRBV11-3; j_gene: TRBJ2-1; CDR3nt: TGTGCCAGCAGCCTGGGGACTAGCGGGAGTTTAGGTGGCAATGAGCAGTTCTTC; CDR3aa: CASSLGTSGSLGGNEQFF
d_gene: TRBD1; abundance: .; v_gene: TRBV28; j_gene: TRBJ2-7; CDR3nt: TGTGCCAGCAGCCGGGACAGGTACGAGCAGTACTTC; CDR3aa: CASSRDRYEQYF
d_gene: .; abundance: .; v_gene: TRBV28; j_gene: TRBJ1-5; CDR3nt: TGTGCCAGCAGTTTACTTATACAGGGATCGGGCAATCAGCCCCAGCATTTT; CDR3aa: CASSLLIQGSGNQPQHF
d_gene: .; abundance: once; v_gene: TRBV19; j_gene: TRBJ1-3; CDR3nt: TGTGCCAGTAGTCCGGGGTCTTCTGGAAACACCATATATTTT; CDR3aa: CASSPGSSGNTIYF
d_gene: TRBD1; abundance: once; v_gene: TRBV7-6; j_gene: TRBJ2-5; CDR3nt: TGTGCCAGCAGCCTTACCGGGACAGCGCAAGAGACCCAGTACTTC; CDR3aa: CASSLTGTAQETQYF
d_gene: TRBD2; abundance: .; v_gene: TRBV27; j_gene: TRBJ2-7; CDR3nt: TGTGCCAGCAGCCCGTGGGCGGGGGGCTACGAGCAGTACTTC; CDR3aa: CASSPWAGGYEQYF
d_gene: TRBD1; abundance: .; v_gene: TRBV28; j_gene: TRBJ2-5; CDR3nt: TGTGCCAGCAGCGAGGGACAGGTTAGTCAAGAGACCCAGTACTTC; CDR3aa: CASSEGQVSQETQYF
d_gene: TRBD1; abundance: .; v_gene: TRBV5-1; j_gene: TRBJ2-3; CDR3nt: TGCGCCAGCAGCCTGGGACAGGGGGCCCCCACAGATACGCAGTATTTT; CDR3aa: CASSLGQGAPTDTQYF
d_gene: TRBD1; abundance: .; v_gene: TRBV9; j_gene: TRBJ1-2; CDR3nt: TGTGCCAGCAGCAACCAGGGGGCGACTGGCTACACCTTC; CDR3aa: CASSNQGATGYTF
d_gene: .; abundance: .; v_gene: TRBV18; j_gene: TRBJ2-5; CDR3nt: TGTGCCAGCTCACCCTACAGGGAAGCGCAGGCCCAGTACTTC; CDR3aa: CASSPYREAQAQYF
d_gene: TRBD2; abundance: once; v_gene: TRBV28; j_gene: TRBJ2-4; CDR3nt: TGTGCCAGCAGAACTGGGCGGGAGTTAAACATTCAGTACTTC; CDR3aa: CASRTGRELNIQYF
d_gene: TRBD2; abundance: .; v_gene: TRBV11-2; j_gene: TRBJ2-7; CDR3nt: TGTGCCAGCAGCTTGACTAGCGGGGAATCCTACGAGCAGTACTTC; CDR3aa: CASSLTSGESYEQYF
d_gene: TRBD1; abundance: .; v_gene: TRBV6-5; j_gene: TRBJ2-2; CDR3nt: TGTGCCAGCCGCCGGGACAGGAACACCGGGGAGCTGTTTTTT; CDR3aa: CASRRDRNTGELFF
d_gene: TRBD1; abundance: .; v_gene: TRBV27; j_gene: TRBJ2-7; CDR3nt: TGTGCCAGCAGTTTATTCACGGTCGGGACAGCCCTGCAGTACTTC; CDR3aa: CASSLFTVGTALQYF
d_gene: TRBD1; abundance: .; v_gene: TRBV6-6; j_gene: TRBJ1-4; CDR3nt: TGTGCCAGCAGCGACAGGGGGGTCTATAGCGAAAAACTGTTTTTT; CDR3aa: CASSDRGVYSEKLFF
d_gene: .; abundance: .; v_gene: TRBV28; j_gene: TRBJ2-7; CDR3nt: TGTGCCAGCAGTTTACCCCGGTATCCCTACGAGCAGTACTTC; CDR3aa: CASSLPRYPYEQYF
d_gene: TRBD1; abundance: .; v_gene: TRBV7-2; j_gene: TRBJ2-2; CDR3nt: TGTGCCAGCAGCTCAAGACAGGGTTGGATTCCCGGGGAGCTGTTTTTT; CDR3aa: CASSSRQGWIPGELFF
d_gene: TRBD2; abundance: .; v_gene: TRBV4-1; j_gene: TRBJ2-3; CDR3nt: TGCGCCAGCAGCCAAGAGCCTAGTGGGGGGGTGAACCGCACAGATACGCAGTATTTT; CDR3aa: CASSQEPSGGVNRTDTQYF
d_gene: .; abundance: .; v_gene: TRBV7-2; j_gene: TRBJ2-5; CDR3nt: TGTGCCAGCAGCTGGAGCACACGGGGGACGGAGACCCAGTACTTC; CDR3aa: CASSWSTRGTETQYF
d_gene: .; abundance: .; v_gene: TRBV7-9; j_gene: TRBJ2-1; CDR3nt: TGTGCCAGCAGCCCCCTTAGGGGAACCTACAATGAGCAGTTCTTC; CDR3aa: CASSPLRGTYNEQFF
d_gene: TRBD1; abundance: few; v_gene: TRBV11-2; j_gene: TRBJ2-4; CDR3nt: TGTGCCAGCAGCTTAGCGGGACAGGGGATCGGGTACTTC; CDR3aa: CASSLAGQGIGYF
d_gene: .; abundance: .; v_gene: TRBV5-1; j_gene: TRBJ2-2; CDR3nt: TGCGCCAGCAGCCTCGTTGGTTTGCCTAGGTCGGGGAACACCGGGGAGCTGTTTTTT; CDR3aa: CASSLVGLPRSGNTGELFF
d_gene: .; abundance: .; v_gene: TRBV29-1; j_gene: TRBJ2-7; CDR3nt: TGCAGCGTTGTGGAGGGCTACGAGCAGTACTTC; CDR3aa: CSVVEGYEQYF
d_gene: TRBD1; abundance: .; v_gene: TRBV2; j_gene: TRBJ2-7; CDR3nt: TGTGCCAGCAGTAAGGGACAGCCTCTGGGAACCGAGCAGTACTTC; CDR3aa: CASSKGQPLGTEQYF
d_gene: TRBD2; abundance: .; v_gene: TRBV6-5; j_gene: TRBJ2-7; CDR3nt: TGTGCCAGCAGTTATGGGACTAGCGGAAACTACGAGCAGTACTTC; CDR3aa: CASSYGTSGNYEQYF
d_gene: .; abundance: .; v_gene: TRBV7-9; j_gene: TRBJ1-2; CDR3nt: TGTGCCAGCAGCCCCGTGGGGCTAATGGGCTACACCTTC; CDR3aa: CASSPVGLMGYTF
d_gene: .; abundance: .; v_gene: TRBV5-1; j_gene: TRBJ1-6; CDR3nt: TGCGCCAGCAGTCCCATGTCGAGGGGCCGGGGGAGTTCACCCCTCCACTTT; CDR3aa: CASSPMSRGRGSSPLHF
d_gene: TRBD2; abundance: .; v_gene: TRBV4-2; j_gene: TRBJ2-1; CDR3nt: TGTGCCAGCAGCCAAGTAGGGACGGGAGGGTACAATGAGCAGTTCTTC; CDR3aa: CASSQVGTGGYNEQFF
d_gene: TRBD1; abundance: .; v_gene: TRBV5-6; j_gene: TRBJ1-2; CDR3nt: TGTGCCAGCAGCGGACTGGGACAGGGGGAGGACTATGGCTACACCTTC; CDR3aa: CASSGLGQGEDYGYTF
d_gene: TRBD1; abundance: .; v_gene: TRBV6-1; j_gene: TRBJ1-2; CDR3nt: TGTGCCAGCAGGGGGACAGGGGGCTGGTATGGCTACACCTTC; CDR3aa: CASRGTGGWYGYTF
d_gene: TRBD1; abundance: .; v_gene: TRBV5-4; j_gene: TRBJ1-5; CDR3nt: TGTGCCAGCAGCTGGGACAGGGGAATGGATCAGCCCCAGCATTTT; CDR3aa: CASSWDRGMDQPQHF
d_gene: .; abundance: .; v_gene: TRBV5-1; j_gene: TRBJ1-5; CDR3nt: TGCGCCAGCAGCAAAAGGGGTGGCAATCAGCCCCAGCATTTT; CDR3aa: CASSKRGGNQPQHF
d_gene: TRBD1; abundance: .; v_gene: TRBV19; j_gene: TRBJ1-1; CDR3nt: TGTGCCAGTAGCCCCGCTCGACAGGGCATGAACACTGAAGCTTTCTTT; CDR3aa: CASSPARQGMNTEAFF
d_gene: TRBD1; abundance: .; v_gene: TRBV25-1; j_gene: TRBJ1-4; CDR3nt: TGTGCCAGCAGTGATGGACAGGGTTATGAAAAACTGTTTTTT; CDR3aa: CASSDGQGYEKLFF
d_gene: TRBD2; abundance: .; v_gene: TRBV5-1; j_gene: TRBJ2-5; CDR3nt: TGCGCCAGCAGTATAGCGGGCGAGGAGACCCAGTACTTC; CDR3aa: CASSIAGEETQYF
d_gene: TRBD2; abundance: .; v_gene: TRBV6-5; j_gene: TRBJ2-2; CDR3nt: TGTGCCAGCAGTTTCCACACTAGCGGGGGTTCCGGGGAGCTGTTTTTT; CDR3aa: CASSFHTSGGSGELFF
d_gene: TRBD1; abundance: .; v_gene: TRBV30; j_gene: TRBJ1-6; CDR3nt: TGTGCCTTCGGGACAGCGAATTCACCCCTCCACTTT; CDR3aa: CAFGTANSPLHF
d_gene: TRBD2; abundance: .; v_gene: TRBV6-1; j_gene: TRBJ2-7; CDR3nt: TGTGCCAGCAGTGAATTAGGGAGCGGGGTTACCTACGAGCAGTACTTC; CDR3aa: CASSELGSGVTYEQYF